This is a list of T cell receptor beta chains from one sample in a study of shared clonotypes between healthy human individuals. Clones were sequenced by immunoSEQ multiplex PCR, and TCRdb holds only the in-frame ones, with some missing. Here the sample spans some 1.1 million clones, approximately 80% being singletons. Material: memory CD4+ T cells from PBMCs. The receptor source for this set is a man between 18 and 29 years old in good health. Some clones in this sample may be carry-over from other donors' samples. The CDR3 runs from the conserved cysteine through the conserved F or W. Each record gives: J gene, V gene, CDR3 protein.

TRBJ2-3	TRBV9	CASSVGVLTDTQYF
TRBJ2-1	TRBV11-2	CASSSVRGPGYNEQFF
TRBJ1-2	TRBV5-1	CASSLAVFPAPNYGYTF
TRBJ2-7	TRBV7-2	CASSLDGGWFYEQYF
TRBJ1-1	TRBV9	CASSSEDRVRVMAFF
TRBJ1-4	TRBV29-1	CSARQGFNEKLFF
TRBJ2-1	TRBV9	CAIRIQGGAYNEQFF
TRBJ1-4	TRBV6-1	CASDRDGTNEKLFF
TRBJ1-4	TRBV5-4	CASSLWTGGLEKLFF
TRBJ2-5	TRBV7-9	CASSPGETQYF
TRBJ2-3	TRBV6-1	CASSEAWWDTQYF
TRBJ2-7	TRBV7-2	CASSLVQASSYEQYF
TRBJ2-1	TRBV11-3	CASSLGAAGEQFF
TRBJ2-5	TRBV28	CASSLAGGQETQYF
TRBJ2-5	TRBV7-9	CASSFTRRTYQETQYF
TRBJ2-7	TRBV5-1	CASSLDPGRSSYEQYF
TRBJ2-2	TRBV4-3	CASSRRREPGELFF